This TCR beta chain was identified in a study of shared clonotypes between healthy human individuals. Naive CD8 isolation took CD45RO-negative cells positively selected for CCR7 and excluded terminally differentiated effector memory CD45RA+ cells. The CDR3 is made up of 15 amino acids. The ends were cut back, 5 bases at V and 5 bases at J, with 19 bases in the middle. CDR1 SGHAT and CDR2 FQNNGV come from the germline V gene. Here immunoSEQ multiplex PCR was the method, and the copy in TCRdb shows in-frame clones only, minus some. This table has 650,000 to 800,000 clones, 90% to 95% appearing once. The clonotype was recovered from a man aged 25 to 40 in good health. V and J are TRBV11-2 and TRBJ2-7, with D perhaps assigned TRBD1 or TRBD2 (5 bases each). What was sequenced was naive CD8+ T cells sorted from blood. CDR3 DNA sequence: TGTGCCAGCAGCCTCTGGGGGACGGAGGAGAACGAGCAGTACTTC. It translates to CASSLWGTEENEQYF.